The rows below give T cell receptor beta chains drawn from one sample of a study of radiotherapy plus CTLA-4 blockade in lung cancer. Only in-frame clones appear in the TCRdb table, and some are missing; sequencing was by immunoSEQ multiplex PCR. The sample lists over 100,000 clones; approximately 90% were seen once. The source was peripheral blood, collected from a patient treated with radiotherapy plus ipilimumab. These receptors were taken from a human donor with non-small cell lung cancer that progressed on radiotherapy plus ipilimumab. The CDR3 runs from the conserved cysteine through the conserved F or W. A D gene is named only where the DNA matches it firmly. Clone size is shown for a subset of rows, as once, few, many or a class of expanded clone.

v_gene	len	j_gene	d_gene	abundance	CDR3aa	CDR3nt
TRBV5-1	18	TRBJ2-7	NA	NA	CASSLVPGDSGLSYEQYF	TGCGCCAGCAGCTTGGTCCCAGGAGATAGCGGCCTCTCCTACGAGCAGTACTTC
TRBV9	16	TRBJ2-1	TRBD1	NA	CASSLSGTGSRNEQFF	TGTGCCAGCAGCTTATCCGGGACAGGGAGCAGAAATGAGCAGTTCTTC
TRBV18	16	TRBJ1-4	NA	NA	CASSPRRTSTNEKLFF	TGTGCCAGCTCACCACGGAGGACTTCAACTAATGAAAAACTGTTTTTT
TRBV11-2	17	TRBJ2-1	TRBD2	once	CASSPRDSAGGPGEQFF	TGTGCCAGCAGCCCCCGCGATTCAGCGGGAGGGCCGGGTGAGCAGTTCTTC
TRBV7-2	15	TRBJ2-3	TRBD2	NA	CASNPRAGFTDTQYF	TGTGCCAGCAACCCGCGAGCGGGATTCACAGATACGCAGTATTTT
TRBV30	12	TRBJ2-7	NA	NA	CAWGKSSYEQYF	TGTGCCTGGGGCAAAAGCTCCTACGAGCAGTACTTC
TRBV27	14	TRBJ2-5	NA	NA	CASSPSGMFKTQYF	TGTGCCAGCAGTCCCTCGGGCATGTTTAAGACCCAGTACTTC
TRBV6-5	13	TRBJ1-2	NA	NA	CASSARTVYGYTF	TGTGCCAGCAGTGCCAGGACCGTCTATGGCTACACCTTC
TRBV5-3	15	TRBJ2-2	TRBD2	NA	CASSLSGRDTGELFF	TGTGCCAGCAGCCTTAGCGGGAGGGACACCGGGGAGCTGTTTTTT
TRBV6-1	15	TRBJ1-1	NA	NA	CATSEGRTSNTEAFF	TGTGCCACTTCGGAGGGGAGAACCTCGAACACTGAAGCTTTCTTT
TRBV4-2	16	TRBJ2-3	TRBD2	few	CASSQEPTSGADTQYF	TGTGCCAGCAGCCAAGAACCCACTAGCGGAGCAGATACGCAGTATTTT
TRBV27	15	TRBJ2-3	NA	NA	CASSSYIHIADTQYF	TGTGCCAGCAGTTCCTATATTCATATAGCAGATACGCAGTATTTT
TRBV15	17	TRBJ1-3	TRBD1	NA	CATSRALGQGSGNTIYF	TGTGCCACCAGCAGAGCCTTGGGACAGGGCTCTGGAAACACCATATATTTT
TRBV9	17	TRBJ2-6	TRBD2	NA	CASSVGLAGVGANVLTF	TGTGCCAGCAGCGTAGGGCTAGCGGGAGTTGGGGCCAACGTCCTGACTTTC
TRBV19	15	TRBJ2-1	TRBD2	NA	CASSMTSGRIRQQFF	TGTGCCAGTAGTATGACTAGCGGGAGGATCAGGCAGCAGTTCTTC
TRBV6-6	11	TRBJ2-2	NA	NA	CASNTVRELFF	TGTGCCAGCAACACCGTAAGGGAGCTGTTTTTT
TRBV27	16	TRBJ2-7	TRBD1	NA	CASSPRAGTGLYEQYF	TGTGCCAGCAGTCCGCGGGCCGGGACAGGACTCTACGAGCAGTACTTC
TRBV5-6	14	TRBJ1-4	NA	NA	CASSFPGNNEKLFF	TGTGCCAGCAGCTTTCCGGGTAATAATGAAAAACTGTTTTTT
TRBV5-4	17	TRBJ2-1	NA	NA	CASSLKRDSRLPNEQFF	TGTGCCAGCAGCTTGAAGAGGGACTCGCGGCTTCCGAATGAGCAGTTCTTC
TRBV5-1	14	TRBJ1-1	NA	NA	CASSLTVMHTEAFF	TGCGCCAGCAGCTTGACCGTGATGCACACTGAAGCTTTCTTT
TRBV6-5	11	TRBJ2-5	NA	NA	CASSGGETQYF	TGTGCCAGCAGCGGAGGTGAGACCCAGTACTTC
TRBV7-3	16	TRBJ2-3	NA	NA	CASAQFGGSGTDTQYF	TGTGCCAGCGCCCAATTTGGGGGTTCGGGCACAGATACGCAGTATTTT
TRBV4-2	18	TRBJ1-5	NA	NA	CASSPSAGEGGNNQPQHF	TGTGCCAGCAGCCCGTCAGCAGGGGAAGGAGGGAATAATCAGCCCCAGCATTTT
TRBV5-1	15	TRBJ2-3	TRBD2	few	CASSRLAGDPDTQYF	TGCGCCAGCAGCCGACTAGCGGGAGATCCAGATACGCAGTATTTT
TRBV6-5	14	TRBJ2-7	TRBD2	NA	CASSYFLAGAEQYF	TGTGCCAGCAGTTATTTCCTAGCGGGAGCCGAGCAGTACTTC
TRBV7-6	18	TRBJ1-3	NA	NA	CASSLERPGYGAGNTIYF	TGTGCCAGCAGCTTGGAACGGCCAGGGTACGGGGCTGGAAACACCATATATTTT